What follows describes a single T cell receptor (beta chain). Repeated repertoire sampling spanned the course of chemoradiotherapy. These data are taken from a study of chemoradiotherapy in HPV16-positive cancers. V shed 1 base and J shed 7 bases, with 8 bases lying between them. Germline CDR1 reads SGHKS; CDR2 reads YYEKEE (reference sequence). The CDR3 loop spans 13 amino acids. The data were produced by immunoSEQ multiplex PCR, yet TCRdb's version contains in-frame clones alone and is incomplete. The sample yields roughly 29,000 clones, about 91% seen once. The chain links TRBV5-5 to TRBJ2-2; D is ambiguous. This receptor was taken from a human donor with HPV-associated anogenital cancer. Source: blood, taken from a patient who underwent chemoradiotherapy. In DNA, the CDR3 is TGTGCCAGCAGCTTGCCCGAGAGCGGGGAGCTGTTTTTT. Its protein is CASSLPESGELFF.